Sequencing of this T cell receptor (beta chain) was carried out in a study of blood T cell repertoires in COVID-19. In the study overall: There were acute and convalescent COVID-19 samples, and they came from the United States, Italy and Spain. The cDNA or gDNA used as material had been derived from T cells, B-cell-depleted T cells, or PBMCs.

Under the authors' procedure: Cell counts per sample came from amplifying reference gene primers. Using immunoSEQ multiplex PCR, the repertoire was profiled, and TCRdb retains in-frame clones only, with some absent. The DNA gave D and trimming, while V, J and clone size come from that table. Among roughly 180,000 clones listed, approximately 86% were seen once. The source of this sequence is a man aged 70-80 years with active or convalescent COVID-19. Sequenced sample: peripheral blood.

The CDR3 is CARSPINRGYQETQYF. CDR3 nucleotides: TGTGCCAGAAGCCCGATTAACAGGGGTTATCAAGAGACCCAGTACTTC. V and J are TRBV5-3 and TRBJ2-5, with TRBD1 identical over 7 bases. TRBV5-3 is classed as an ORF, of uncertain function. The CDR3 is made up of 16 amino acids. J lost 2 bases, V lost 4 bases, and 11 bases had no gene match.